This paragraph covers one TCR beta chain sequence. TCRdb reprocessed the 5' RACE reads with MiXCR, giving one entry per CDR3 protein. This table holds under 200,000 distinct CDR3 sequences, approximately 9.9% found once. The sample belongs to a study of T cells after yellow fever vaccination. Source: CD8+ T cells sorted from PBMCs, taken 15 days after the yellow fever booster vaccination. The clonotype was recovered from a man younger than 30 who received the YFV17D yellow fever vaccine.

This CDR3 is CSVAGPLTDTQYF. CDR3 DNA: TGCAGCGTAGCCGGCCCCCTCACAGATACGCAGTATTTT. The chain recombines TRBV29-1 with TRBJ2-3; D gene unclear. Germline V gene lookup returns CDR1 SQVTM and CDR2 ANQGSEA. This CDR3 is 13 amino acids long. The germline V and J ends were trimmed by 6 bases and 2 bases, with 12 bases remaining between them.